This T cell receptor (beta chain) appears in the sequencing data of a study of radiation and T cells in renal cell carcinoma. Looking at the study overall: Nephrectomy followed 15 Gy stereotactic body radiation by 4 weeks. Regarding the study as a whole: In blood, top tumor clones expanded by 2 weeks, shrinking by 4. Without pretreatment biopsies, baseline tumor clonotype presence was undetermined.

Sequenced by immunoSEQ multiplex PCR; TCRdb stores in-frame clones only, minus some. The repertoire holds about 130,000 clones, with about four fifths as singletons. V was pared by 4 bases and J by 7 bases, with 20 bases between. The CDR3 has 14 amino acids. Per germline, CDR1 GTSNPN and CDR2 SVGIG (reference sequence). Time point defined: blood 2 weeks post-SBRT. The treatment: 15 Gy SBRT to primary tumor, nephrectomy 4 weeks later. Serial blood draws occurred at baseline and 2 and 4 weeks post-SBRT. A word on this clone: Its antigen is undetermined.

This chain connects TRBV30 to TRBJ2-7, with D possibly being TRBD1 or TRBD2 (6 bases each). The sample in question was blood, obtained from a patient whose treatment included radiotherapy and nephrectomy. The TCR was taken from a man aged 50 or older with renal cell carcinoma. CDR3 in amino acids: CAWIGQSNGGEQYF. The CDR3 coding sequence is TGTGCCTGGATTGGACAGTCCAATGGGGGGGAGCAGTACTTC.